These 3 T cell receptor beta chains were sequenced from one sample in a study of Graves' ophthalmopathy and Graves' hyperthyroidism. Beta-chain TCR CDR3 regions were amplified from RNA transcripts. First-round RT-PCR with HTBI primers preceded a second-round multiplex PCR. TCRdb re-called the multiplex PCR reads through MiXCR, storing one row per CDR3 protein. The table has roughly 500,000 distinct CDR3 sequences, around 14% seen once. Material: blood. The receptors derive from a woman under 40 with Graves' ophthalmopathy.

In regard to this clonotype: A read error may explain this, as a much larger clone is one base away. This chain links TRBV3-1 with TRBJ2-7; 10 bases match TRBD2. This CDR3 is built from 14 residues. From germline, CDR1 is LGHDT and CDR2 YNNKEL (reference sequence). Here the CDR3 DNA reads TGTGCCAACAGCCAAACTAGCGGGGCCGCCGAGCAGTACTTC. Protein sequence: CANSQTSGAAEQYF.

V usage is TRBV6-1 and J usage is TRBJ2-3; D may be TRBD2 (5 bases). V lost 8 bases and J 3 bases, leaving 12 bases between the germline ends. The CDR3 loop spans 13 amino acids. Per germline, CDR1 MNHNS and CDR2 SASEGT. This CDR3 reads CASASFRTDTQYF. CDR3 nucleotides: TGTGCCAGCGCTAGCTTTCGGACAGATACGCAGTATTTT.

This clonotype was seen ten or more times. The CDR3 nucleotides are TGCAGTGCCCCTGGGCAGGGGGGTCCCAACACTGAAGCTTTCTTT. Protein sequence: CSAPGQGGPNTEAFF. This chain joins TRBV20-1 and TRBJ1-1, with 7 bases matching TRBD1. This CDR3 is 15 amino acids long. From germline, CDR1 is DFQATT and CDR2 SNEGSKA (reference sequence). V was pared by 6 bases and J by 2 bases, with 12 bases of the junction left unmatched.